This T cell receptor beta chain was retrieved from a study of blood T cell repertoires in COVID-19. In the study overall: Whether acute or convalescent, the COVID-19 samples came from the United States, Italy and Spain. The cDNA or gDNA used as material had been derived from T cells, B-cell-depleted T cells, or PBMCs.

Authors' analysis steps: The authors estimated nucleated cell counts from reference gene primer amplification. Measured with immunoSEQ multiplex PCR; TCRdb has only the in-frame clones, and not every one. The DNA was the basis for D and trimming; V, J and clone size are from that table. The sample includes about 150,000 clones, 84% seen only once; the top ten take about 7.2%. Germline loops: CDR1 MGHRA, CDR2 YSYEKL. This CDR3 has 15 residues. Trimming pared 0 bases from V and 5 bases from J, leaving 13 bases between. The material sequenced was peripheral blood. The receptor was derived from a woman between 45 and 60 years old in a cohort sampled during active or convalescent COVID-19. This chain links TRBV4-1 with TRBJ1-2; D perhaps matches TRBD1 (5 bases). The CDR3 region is CASSQDAAGLYGYTF. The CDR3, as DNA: TGCGCCAGCAGCCAAGATGCGGCAGGGTTATATGGCTACACCTTC.